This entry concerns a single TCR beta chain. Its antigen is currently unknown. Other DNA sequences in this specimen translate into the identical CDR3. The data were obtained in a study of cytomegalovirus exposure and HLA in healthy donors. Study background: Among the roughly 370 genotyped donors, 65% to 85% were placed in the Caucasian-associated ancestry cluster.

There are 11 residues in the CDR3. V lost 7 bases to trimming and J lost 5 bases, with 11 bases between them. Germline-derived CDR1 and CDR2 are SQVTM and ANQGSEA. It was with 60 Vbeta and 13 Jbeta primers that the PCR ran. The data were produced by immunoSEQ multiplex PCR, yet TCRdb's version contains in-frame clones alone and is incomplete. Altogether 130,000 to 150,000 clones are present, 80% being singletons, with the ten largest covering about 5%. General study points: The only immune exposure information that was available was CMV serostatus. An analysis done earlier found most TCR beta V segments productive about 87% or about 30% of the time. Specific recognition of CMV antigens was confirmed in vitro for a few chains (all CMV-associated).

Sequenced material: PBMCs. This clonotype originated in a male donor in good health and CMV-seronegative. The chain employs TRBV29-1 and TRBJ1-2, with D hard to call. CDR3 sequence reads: CSARVNYGYTF. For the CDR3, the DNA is TGCAGCGCGAGGGTTAATTATGGCTACACCTTC.